This TCR beta chain is drawn from a study of blood T cell repertoires in COVID-19. Study-wide context: COVID-19 samples from acute and convalescent phases originated in the United States, Italy and Spain. In each case, the material was cDNA or gDNA derived from T cells, B-cell-depleted T cells, or PBMCs.

V lost 2 bases, J lost 1 base, and 10 bases stayed unmatched. The length of the CDR3 is 19 residues. CDR1 and CDR2 from the germline V gene are SGHTA and FQGTGA. As processed by the authors: By means of reference gene primer amplification, nucleated cell counts were estimated. TCRdb's copy holds only in-frame clones and misses some; the assay was immunoSEQ multiplex PCR. V and J calls and clone size are copied from that table; D and trimming were computed from the DNA. The sample records about 80,000 clones, approximately 80% being singletons. The chain couples TRBV7-3 to TRBJ2-4; TRBD2 agrees at 11 bases. This receptor was obtained from a woman in her 70s with acute or convalescent COVID-19. Material: peripheral blood. The CDR3 spells CASSLSLLAGVAAKNIQYF. CDR3 bases: TGTGCCAGCAGCTTATCTTTACTAGCGGGAGTGGCGGCCAAAAACATTCAGTACTTC.